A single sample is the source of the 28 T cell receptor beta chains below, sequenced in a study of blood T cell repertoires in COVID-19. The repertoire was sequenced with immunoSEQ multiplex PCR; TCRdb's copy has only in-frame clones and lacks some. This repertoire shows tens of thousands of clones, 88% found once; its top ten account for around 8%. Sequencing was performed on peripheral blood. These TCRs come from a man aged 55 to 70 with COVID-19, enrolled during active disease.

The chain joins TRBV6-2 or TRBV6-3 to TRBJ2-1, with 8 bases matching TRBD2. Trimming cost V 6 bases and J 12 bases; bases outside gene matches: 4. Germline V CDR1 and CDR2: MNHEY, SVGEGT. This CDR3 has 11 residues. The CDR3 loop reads CASSQSGRQFF. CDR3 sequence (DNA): TGTGCCAGCAGCCAGAGCGGGAGGCAGTTCTTC.

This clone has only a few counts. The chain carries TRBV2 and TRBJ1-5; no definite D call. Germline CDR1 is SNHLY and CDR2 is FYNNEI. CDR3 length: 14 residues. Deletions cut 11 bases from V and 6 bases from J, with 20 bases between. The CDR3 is CASRLSLSGQPQHF. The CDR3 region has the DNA TGTGCCTCTCGGCTATCCCTTTCGGGTCAGCCCCAGCATTTT.

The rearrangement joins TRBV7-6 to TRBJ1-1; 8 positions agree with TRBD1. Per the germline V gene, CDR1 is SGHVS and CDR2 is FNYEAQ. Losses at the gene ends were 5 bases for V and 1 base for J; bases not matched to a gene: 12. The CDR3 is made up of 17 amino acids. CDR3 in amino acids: CASSPRGQGAGNTEAFF. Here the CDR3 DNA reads TGTGCCAGCAGCCCTCGCGGGCAGGGGGCAGGGAACACTGAAGCTTTCTTT.

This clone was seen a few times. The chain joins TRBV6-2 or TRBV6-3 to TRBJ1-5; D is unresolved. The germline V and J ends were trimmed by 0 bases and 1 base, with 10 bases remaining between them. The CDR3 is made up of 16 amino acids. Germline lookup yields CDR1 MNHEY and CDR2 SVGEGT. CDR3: CASSYSVRRSNQPQHF. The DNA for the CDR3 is TGTGCCAGCAGTTACTCGGTGCGGCGGAGCAATCAGCCCCAGCATTTT.

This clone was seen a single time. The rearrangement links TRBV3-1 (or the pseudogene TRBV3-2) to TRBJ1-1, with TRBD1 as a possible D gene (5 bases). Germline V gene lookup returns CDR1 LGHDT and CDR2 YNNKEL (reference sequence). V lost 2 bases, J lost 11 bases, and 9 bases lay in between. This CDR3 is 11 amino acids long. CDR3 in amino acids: CASSQTGGAFF. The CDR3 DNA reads TGTGCCAGCAGCCAAACAGGTGGGGCTTTCTTT.

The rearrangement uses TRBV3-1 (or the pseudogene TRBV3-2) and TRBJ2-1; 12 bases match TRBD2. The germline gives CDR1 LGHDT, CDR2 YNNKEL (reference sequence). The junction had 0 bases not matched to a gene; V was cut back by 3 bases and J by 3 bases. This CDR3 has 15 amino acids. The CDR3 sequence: CASSQTSGSYNEQFF. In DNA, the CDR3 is TGTGCCAGCAGCCAGACTAGCGGGAGCTACAATGAGCAGTTCTTC.

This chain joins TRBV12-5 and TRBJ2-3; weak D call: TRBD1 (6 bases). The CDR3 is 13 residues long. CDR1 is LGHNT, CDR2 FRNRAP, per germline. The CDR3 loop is CASSRDTTDTQYF. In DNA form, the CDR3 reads TGTGCCAGTTCCCGGGACACCACAGATACGCAGTATTTT.

CDR3: CASSLNLETQYF. CDR3 DNA sequence: TGTGCCAGCAGCCTCAACTTGGAGACCCAGTACTTC. The chain links TRBV7-9 to TRBJ2-5; D remains unclear. V lost 5 bases and J lost 5, with 9 bases in between. The CDR3 is 12 amino acids. In germline, CDR1 is SEHNR, CDR2 FQNEAQ (reference sequence). The full variable domain, rest sourced from reference TRBV7-9 and TRBJ2-5, is DTGVSQNPRHKITKRGQNVTFRCDPISEHNRLYWYRQTLGQGPEFLTYFQNEAQLEKSRLLSDRFSAERPKGSFSTLEIQRTEQGDSAMYLCASSLNLETQYFGPGTRLLVL.

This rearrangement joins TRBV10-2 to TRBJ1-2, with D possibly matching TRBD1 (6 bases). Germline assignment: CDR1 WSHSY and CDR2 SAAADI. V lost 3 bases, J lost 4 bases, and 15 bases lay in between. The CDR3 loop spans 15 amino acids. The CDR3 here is CASSEDQGRVYGYTF. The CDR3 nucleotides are TGCGCCAGCAGTGAAGACCAGGGGCGCGTCTATGGCTACACCTTC.

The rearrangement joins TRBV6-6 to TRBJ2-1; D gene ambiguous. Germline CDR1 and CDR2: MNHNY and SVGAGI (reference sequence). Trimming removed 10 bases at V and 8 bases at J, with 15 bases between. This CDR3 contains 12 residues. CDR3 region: CATSNPKYEQFF. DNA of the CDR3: TGTGCCACCTCGAACCCTAAGTATGAGCAGTTCTTC.

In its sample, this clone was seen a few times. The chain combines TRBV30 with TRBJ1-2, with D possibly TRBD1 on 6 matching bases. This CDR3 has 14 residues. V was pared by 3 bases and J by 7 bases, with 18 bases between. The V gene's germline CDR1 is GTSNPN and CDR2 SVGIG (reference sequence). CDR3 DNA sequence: TGTGCCTGGAGCGACCTACAAACAGGGATTGGCTACACCTTC. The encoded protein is CAWSDLQTGIGYTF.

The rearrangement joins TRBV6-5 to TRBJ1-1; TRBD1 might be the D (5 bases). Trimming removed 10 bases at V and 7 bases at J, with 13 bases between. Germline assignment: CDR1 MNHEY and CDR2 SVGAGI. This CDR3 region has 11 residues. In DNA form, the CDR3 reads TGTGCCACAGAGACAGCGCGTGAAGCTTTCTTT. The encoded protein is CATETAREAFF.

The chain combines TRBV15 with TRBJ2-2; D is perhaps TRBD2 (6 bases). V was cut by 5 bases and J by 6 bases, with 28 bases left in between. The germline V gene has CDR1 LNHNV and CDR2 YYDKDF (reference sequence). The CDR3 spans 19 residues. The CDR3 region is CATSGRWGVPNLKAGELFF. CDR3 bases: TGTGCCACCAGCGGCCGATGGGGGGTGCCGAACTTGAAAGCCGGGGAGCTGTTTTTT.

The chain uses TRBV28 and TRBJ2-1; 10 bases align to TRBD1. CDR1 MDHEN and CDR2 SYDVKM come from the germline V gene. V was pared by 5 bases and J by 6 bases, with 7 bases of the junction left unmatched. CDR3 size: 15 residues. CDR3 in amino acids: CASSTPGQGFNEQFF. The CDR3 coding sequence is TGTGCCAGCAGTACACCGGGACAGGGGTTCAATGAGCAGTTCTTC. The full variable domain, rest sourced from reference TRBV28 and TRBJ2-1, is DVKVTQSSRYLVKRTGEKVFLECVQDMDHENMFWYRQDPGLGLRLIYFSYDVKMKEKGDIPEGYSVSREKKERFSLILESASTNQTSMYLCASSTPGQGFNEQFFGPGTRLTVL.

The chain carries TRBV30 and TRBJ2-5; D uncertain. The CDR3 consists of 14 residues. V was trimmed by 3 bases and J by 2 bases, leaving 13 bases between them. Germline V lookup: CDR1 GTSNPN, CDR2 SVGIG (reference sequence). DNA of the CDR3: TGTGCCTGGAGCCCCGATGGGCTACAAGAGACCCAGTACTTC. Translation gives CAWSPDGLQETQYF.

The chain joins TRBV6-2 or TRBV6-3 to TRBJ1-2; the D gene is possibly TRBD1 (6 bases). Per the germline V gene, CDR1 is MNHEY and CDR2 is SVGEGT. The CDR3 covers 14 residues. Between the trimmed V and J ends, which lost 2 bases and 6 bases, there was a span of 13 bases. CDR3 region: CASSYGFEGDGYTF. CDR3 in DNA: TGTGCCAGCAGTTACGGGTTCGAGGGGGATGGCTACACCTTC.

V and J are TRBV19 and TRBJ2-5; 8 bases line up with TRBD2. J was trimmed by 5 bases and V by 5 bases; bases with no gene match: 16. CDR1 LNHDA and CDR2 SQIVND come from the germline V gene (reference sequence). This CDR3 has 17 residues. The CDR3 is CASSDPGGSGKGETQYF. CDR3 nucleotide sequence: TGTGCCAGTAGTGACCCCGGGGGTAGCGGGAAGGGGGAGACCCAGTACTTC.

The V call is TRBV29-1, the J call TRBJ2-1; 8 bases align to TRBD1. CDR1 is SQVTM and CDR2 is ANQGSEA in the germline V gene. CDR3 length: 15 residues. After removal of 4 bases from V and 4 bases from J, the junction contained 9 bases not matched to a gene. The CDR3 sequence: CSVGRTGTGYNEQFF. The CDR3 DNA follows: TGCAGCGTTGGTCGGACCGGGACAGGTTACAATGAGCAGTTCTTC.

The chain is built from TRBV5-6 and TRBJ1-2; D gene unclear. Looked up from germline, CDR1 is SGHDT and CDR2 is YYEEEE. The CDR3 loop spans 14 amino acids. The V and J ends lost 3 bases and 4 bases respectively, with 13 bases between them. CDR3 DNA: TGTGCCAGCAGCTGGAGGCGCCAAAGCTATGGCTACACCTTC. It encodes CASSWRRQSYGYTF.

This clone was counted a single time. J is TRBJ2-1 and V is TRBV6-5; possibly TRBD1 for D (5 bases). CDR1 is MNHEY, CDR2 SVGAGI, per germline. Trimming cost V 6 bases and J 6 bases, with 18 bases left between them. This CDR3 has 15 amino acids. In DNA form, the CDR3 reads TGTGCCAGCAGCCCCCCCGTGGGCAGGGCCAATGAGCAGTTCTTC. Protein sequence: CASSPPVGRANEQFF.

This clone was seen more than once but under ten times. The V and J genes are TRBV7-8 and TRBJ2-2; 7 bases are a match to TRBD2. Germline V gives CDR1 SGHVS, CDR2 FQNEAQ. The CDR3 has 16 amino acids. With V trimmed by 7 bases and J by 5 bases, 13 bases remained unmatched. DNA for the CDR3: TGTGCCAGCACCCTCGGGGTACTAGCGTCGACCGGGGAGCTGTTTTTT. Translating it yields CASTLGVLASTGELFF.

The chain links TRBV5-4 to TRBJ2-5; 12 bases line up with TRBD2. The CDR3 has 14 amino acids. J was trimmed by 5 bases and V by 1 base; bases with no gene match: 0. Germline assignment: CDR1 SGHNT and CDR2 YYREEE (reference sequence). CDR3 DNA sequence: TGTGCCAGCAGCTTGACTAGCGGGAGGGAGACCCAGTACTTC. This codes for CASSLTSGRETQYF.

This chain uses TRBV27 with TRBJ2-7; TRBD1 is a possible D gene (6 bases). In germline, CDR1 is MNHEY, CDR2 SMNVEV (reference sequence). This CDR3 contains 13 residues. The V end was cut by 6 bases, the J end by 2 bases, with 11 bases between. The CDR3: CASRQGWAYEQYF. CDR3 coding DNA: TGTGCCAGCAGGCAGGGGTGGGCCTACGAGCAGTACTTC.

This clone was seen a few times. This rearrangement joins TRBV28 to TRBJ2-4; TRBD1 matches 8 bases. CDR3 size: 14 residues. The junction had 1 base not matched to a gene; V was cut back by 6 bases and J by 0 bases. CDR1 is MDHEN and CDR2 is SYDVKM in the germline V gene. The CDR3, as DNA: TGTGCCAGCAGCAGGGGGCGAGCCAAAAACATTCAGTACTTC. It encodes CASSRGRAKNIQYF.

CDR3 amino acids: CAWSEGPLNEKLFF. The CDR3, as DNA: TGTGCCTGGAGTGAGGGGCCCCTTAATGAAAAACTGTTTTTT. This chain uses TRBV30 with TRBJ1-4, with D tentatively TRBD1 (5 bases). V lost 1 base and J lost 4, with 10 bases in between. This CDR3 is 14 amino acids long. CDR1 is GTSNPN and CDR2 is SVGIG in the germline V gene (reference sequence). Looking up the rest from reference TRBV30 and TRBJ1-4 gives the full variable domain: SQTIHQWPATLVQPVGSPLSLECTVEGTSNPNLYWYRQAAGRGLQLLFYSVGIGQISSEVPQNLSASRPQDRQFILSSKKLLLSDSGFYLCAWSEGPLNEKLFFGSGTQLSVL.

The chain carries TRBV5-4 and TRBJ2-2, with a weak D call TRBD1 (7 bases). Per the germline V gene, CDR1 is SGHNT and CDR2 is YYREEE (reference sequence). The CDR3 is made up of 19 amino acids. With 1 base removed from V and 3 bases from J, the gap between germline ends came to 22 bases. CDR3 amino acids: CASSLPPLARGRDTGELFF. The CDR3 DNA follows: TGTGCCAGCAGCTTGCCCCCTCTAGCGAGGGGGCGGGACACCGGGGAGCTGTTTTTT.

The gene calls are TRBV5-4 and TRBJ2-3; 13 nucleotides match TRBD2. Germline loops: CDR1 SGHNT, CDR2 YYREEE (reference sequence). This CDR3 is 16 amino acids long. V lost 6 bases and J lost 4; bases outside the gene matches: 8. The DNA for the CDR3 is TGTGCCAGCACCTTACGGACTAGCGGGAGCCCAGATACGCAGTATTTT. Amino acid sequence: CASTLRTSGSPDTQYF.

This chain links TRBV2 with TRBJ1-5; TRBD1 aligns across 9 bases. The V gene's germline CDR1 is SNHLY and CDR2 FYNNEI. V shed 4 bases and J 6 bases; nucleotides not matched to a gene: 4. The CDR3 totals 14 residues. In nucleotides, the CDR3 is TGTGCCAGCAGTGGACAGGGGGTTGGTCAGCCCCAGCATTTT. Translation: CASSGQGVGQPQHF.